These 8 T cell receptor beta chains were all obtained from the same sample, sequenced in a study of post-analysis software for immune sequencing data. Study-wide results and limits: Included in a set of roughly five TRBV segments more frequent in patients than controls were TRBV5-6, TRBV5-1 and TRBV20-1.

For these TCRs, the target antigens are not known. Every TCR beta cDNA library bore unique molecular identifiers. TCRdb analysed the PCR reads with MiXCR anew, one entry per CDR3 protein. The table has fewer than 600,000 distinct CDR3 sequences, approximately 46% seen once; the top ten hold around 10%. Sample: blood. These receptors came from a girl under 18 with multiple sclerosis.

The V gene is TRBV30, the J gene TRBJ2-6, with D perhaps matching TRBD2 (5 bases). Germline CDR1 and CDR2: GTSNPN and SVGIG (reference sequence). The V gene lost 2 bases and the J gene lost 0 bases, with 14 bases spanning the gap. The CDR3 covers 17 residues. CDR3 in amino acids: CAWSRGMLSSGANVLTF. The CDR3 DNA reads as TGTGCCTGGAGTCGAGGGATGCTTAGCTCTGGGGCCAACGTCCTGACTTTC.

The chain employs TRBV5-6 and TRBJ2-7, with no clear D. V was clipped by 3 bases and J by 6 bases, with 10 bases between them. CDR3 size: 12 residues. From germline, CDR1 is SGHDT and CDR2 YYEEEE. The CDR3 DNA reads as TGTGCCAGCAGCTCCAGGCGGCTCGAGCAGTACTTC. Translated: CASSSRRLEQYF.

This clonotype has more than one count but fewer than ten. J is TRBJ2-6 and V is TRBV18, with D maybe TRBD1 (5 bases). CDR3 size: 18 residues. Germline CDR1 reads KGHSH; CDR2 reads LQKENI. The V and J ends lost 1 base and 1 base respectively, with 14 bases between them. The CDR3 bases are TGTGCCAGCTCACCACTGGGGCAGGGTCCATCTGGGGCCAACGTCCTGACTTTC. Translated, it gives CASSPLGQGPSGANVLTF.

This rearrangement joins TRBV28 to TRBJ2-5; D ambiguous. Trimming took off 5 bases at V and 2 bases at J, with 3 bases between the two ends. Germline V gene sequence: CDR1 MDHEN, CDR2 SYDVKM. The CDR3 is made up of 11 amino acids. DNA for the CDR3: TGTGCCAGCAGTAAACAAGAGACCCAGTACTTC. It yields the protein CASSKQETQYF.

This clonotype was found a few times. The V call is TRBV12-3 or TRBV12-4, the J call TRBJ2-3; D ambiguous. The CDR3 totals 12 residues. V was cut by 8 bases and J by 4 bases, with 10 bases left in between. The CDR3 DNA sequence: TGTGCCAGCGGAAACATGGCAGATACGCAGTATTTT. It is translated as CASGNMADTQYF.

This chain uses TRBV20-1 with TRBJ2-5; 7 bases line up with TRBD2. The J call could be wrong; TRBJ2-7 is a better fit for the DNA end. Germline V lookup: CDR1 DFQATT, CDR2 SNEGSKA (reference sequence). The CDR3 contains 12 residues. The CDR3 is CSALRDYREQYF. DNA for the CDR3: TGCAGTGCTCTCCGGGACTACCGCGAGCAGTACTTC.

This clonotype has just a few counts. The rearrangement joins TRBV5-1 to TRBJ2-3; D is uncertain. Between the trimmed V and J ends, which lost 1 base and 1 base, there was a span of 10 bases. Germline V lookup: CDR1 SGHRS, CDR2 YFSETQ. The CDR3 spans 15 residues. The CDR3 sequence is CASSLPSHGTDTQYF. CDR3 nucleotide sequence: TGCGCCAGCAGCTTGCCCAGTCACGGCACAGATACGCAGTATTTT. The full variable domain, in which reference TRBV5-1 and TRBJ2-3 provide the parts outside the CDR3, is KAGVTQTPRYLIKTRGQQVTLSCSPISGHRSVSWYQQTPGQGLQFLFEYFSETQRNKGNFPGRFSGRQFSNSRSEMNVSTLELGDSALYLCASSLPSHGTDTQYFGPGTRLTVL.

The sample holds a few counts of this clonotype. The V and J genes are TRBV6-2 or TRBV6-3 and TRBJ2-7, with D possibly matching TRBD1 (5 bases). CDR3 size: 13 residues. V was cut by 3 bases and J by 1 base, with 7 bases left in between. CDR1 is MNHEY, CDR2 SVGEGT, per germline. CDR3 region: CASSYTGSYEQYF. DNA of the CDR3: TGTGCCAGCAGTTATACAGGATCCTACGAGCAGTACTTC.